The sample holds one count of the clone carrying this T cell receptor (beta chain). These data belong to a study of blood T cell repertoires in COVID-19. From germline, CDR1 is SGHRS and CDR2 YFSETQ. CDR3 length: 15 residues. V was cut by 4 bases and J by 5 bases, with 16 bases left in between. Assay: immunoSEQ multiplex PCR; the TCRdb copy retains only in-frame clones and omits some. The sample comprises a few hundred thousand clones, around 87% of which are singletons, and around 2% rests with the top ten. Input material: PBMCs or T cells enriched from blood (not recorded which). This chain joins TRBV5-1 and TRBJ2-1, with D perhaps matching TRBD2 (6 bases). The receptor comes from a man in his forties in a cohort exposed to, infected with or recovered from COVID-19 (not recorded which). Written as DNA, the CDR3 is TGCGCCAGCAGCAAGCCGGGACTGTCGAACAATGAGCAGTTCTTC. Protein product: CASSKPGLSNNEQFF. Full variable domain (missing parts from reference TRBV5-1 and TRBJ2-1): KAGVTQTPRYLIKTRGQQVTLSCSPISGHRSVSWYQQTPGQGLQFLFEYFSETQRNKGNFPGRFSGRQFSNSRSEMNVSTLELGDSALYLCASSKPGLSNNEQFFGPGTRLTVL.